This T cell receptor (beta chain) is drawn from a study of CD8+CD57+ T cells in acquired aplastic anemia. Study overall: Mean yield of DNA from sorted CD4+ and CD8+ cells was about 3.2 ug. Healthy donor CD4+ samples were sequenced to a depth that averaged around 9.8 million reads.

Remarks on this clonotype: As yet, its antigen is unknown.

Trimming left V 5 bases short and J 3 bases short, with 17 bases between. There are 15 residues in the CDR3. Looked up from germline, CDR1 is SGHTA and CDR2 is FQGNSA. Broader study findings: Overlap between patients and controls comprised roughly 30 CD8+ CDR3 sequences.

Using genomic DNA as the template, TCR beta VDJ and CDR3 profiling was carried out. TCRdb reanalysed the reads using MiXCR and keeps one entry per CDR3 protein. The repertoire holds hundreds of thousands of distinct CDR3 sequences, with about 70% as singletons. The chain joins TRBV7-2 to TRBJ2-7; no clear D. The sequenced sample was sorted CD4+, CD8+, or CD8+CD57+ T cells (not recorded which) from PBMCs. This sequence was found in a human donor in good health, serving as a control. CDR3: CASSVGEGSYYEQYF. Here the CDR3 DNA reads TGTGCCAGCAGCGTTGGGGAAGGGTCCTACTACGAGCAGTACTTC.